This T cell receptor beta chain is from a study of OX40 agonist ivuxolimab in advanced cancers. In the study overall: Recorded diagnoses for dose-escalation patients were hepatocellular carcinoma, melanoma, renal cell or head and neck cancer.

This clone showed up just a few times. The table came from immunoSEQ multiplex PCR; TCRdb's copy has only in-frame clones and leaves some out. The sample has over 65,000 clones, 86% seen once. Blood sampling was done at baseline, cycle 4 day 1, and cycle 7 day 1. CDR3 length: 15 residues. Deletions cut 0 bases from V and 2 bases from J, with 11 bases between. The germline gives CDR1 SGDLS, CDR2 YYNGEE. The rearrangement joins TRBV9 to TRBJ1-1, with a possible D match to TRBD1 (5 bases). The receptor was isolated from an adult with an advanced solid tumor such as melanoma, head and neck, liver or kidney cancer. Sequencing used CD4+ or CD8+ T cells sorted from blood, obtained in a trial of the OX40 agonist ivuxolimab. The CDR3, as DNA: TGTGCCAGCAGCGTAGATTTCTGGGGCAACACTGAAGCTTTCTTT. As protein: CASSVDFWGNTEAFF.